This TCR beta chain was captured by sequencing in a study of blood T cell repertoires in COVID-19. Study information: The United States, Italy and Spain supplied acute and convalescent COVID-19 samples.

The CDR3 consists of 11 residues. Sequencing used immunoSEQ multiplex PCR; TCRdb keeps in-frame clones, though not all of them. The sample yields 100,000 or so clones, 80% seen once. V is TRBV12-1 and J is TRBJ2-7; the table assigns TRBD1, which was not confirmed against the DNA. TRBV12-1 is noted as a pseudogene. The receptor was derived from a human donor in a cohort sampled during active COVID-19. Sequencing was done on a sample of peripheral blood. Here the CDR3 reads CASSQANEQYF. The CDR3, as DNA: TGTGCCAGCAGCCAGGCCAACGAGCAGTACTTC.